The TCR beta chain described here comes from a study of cytomegalovirus exposure and HLA in healthy donors. About this clone: The target antigen is unknown.

The CDR3 extends over 16 amino acids. Germline CDR1 SGHNT, CDR2 YYREEE (reference sequence). Trimming stripped 3 bases from V and 4 bases from J, with 19 bases between. Study results and limitations: Because they were indistinguishable, some V segments, including TRBV6-2 and TRBV6-3, were excluded.

Both 60 Vbeta primers and 13 Jbeta primers went into the PCR. Profiling relied on immunoSEQ multiplex PCR, and the TCRdb table lists in-frame clones only, not all of them. The table includes roughly 99,000 clones, approximately 80% detected once. Sequencing input: PBMCs. This clonotype was obtained from a male donor in good health and CMV-seronegative. This chain connects TRBV5-4 to TRBJ2-5, with D maybe TRBD2 (6 bases). CDR3 protein: CASSSAGNRWGETQYF. In DNA, the CDR3 is TGTGCCAGCAGCTCGGCGGGGAATAGGTGGGGAGAGACCCAGTACTTC.